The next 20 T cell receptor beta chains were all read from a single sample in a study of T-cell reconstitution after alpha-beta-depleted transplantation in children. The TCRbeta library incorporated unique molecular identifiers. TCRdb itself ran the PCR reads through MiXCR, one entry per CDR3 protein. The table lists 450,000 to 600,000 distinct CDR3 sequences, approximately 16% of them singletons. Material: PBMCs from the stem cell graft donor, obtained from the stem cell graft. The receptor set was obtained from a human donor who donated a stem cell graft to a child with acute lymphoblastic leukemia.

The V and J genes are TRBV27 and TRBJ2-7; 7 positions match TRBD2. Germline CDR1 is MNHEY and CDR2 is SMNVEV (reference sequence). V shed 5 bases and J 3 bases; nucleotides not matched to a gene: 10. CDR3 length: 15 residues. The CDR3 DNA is TGTGCCAGCAGTCCACCCGGGGGGAACATCTACGAGCAGTACTTC. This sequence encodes CASSPPGGNIYEQYF.

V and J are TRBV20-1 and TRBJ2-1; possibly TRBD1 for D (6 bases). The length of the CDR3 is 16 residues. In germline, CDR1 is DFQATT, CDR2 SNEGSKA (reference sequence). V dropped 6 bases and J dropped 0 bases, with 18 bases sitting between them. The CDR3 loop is CSALGQLWGSYNEQFF. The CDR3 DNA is TGCAGTGCCCTGGGACAACTTTGGGGCTCCTACAATGAGCAGTTCTTC.

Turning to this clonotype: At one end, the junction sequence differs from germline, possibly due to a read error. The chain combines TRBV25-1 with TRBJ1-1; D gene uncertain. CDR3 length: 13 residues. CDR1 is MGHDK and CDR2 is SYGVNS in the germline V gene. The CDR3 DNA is TGTGCCAGCAGTGAAGGAGTAGGGCCCTTCCTTCGTTTT. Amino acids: CASSEGVGPFLRF.

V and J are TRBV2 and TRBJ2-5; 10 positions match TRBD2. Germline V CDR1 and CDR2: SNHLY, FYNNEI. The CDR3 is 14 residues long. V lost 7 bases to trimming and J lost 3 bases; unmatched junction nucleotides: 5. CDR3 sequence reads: CASIRTSGEETQYF. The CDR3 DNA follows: TGTGCCAGCATTCGGACTAGCGGCGAAGAGACCCAGTACTTC.

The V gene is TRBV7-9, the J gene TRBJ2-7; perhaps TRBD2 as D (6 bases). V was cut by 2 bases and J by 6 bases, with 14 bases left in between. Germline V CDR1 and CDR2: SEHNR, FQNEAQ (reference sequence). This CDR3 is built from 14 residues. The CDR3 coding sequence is TGTGCCAGCAGCTTAAGGAGGGAAGGAAGCGAGCAGTACTTC. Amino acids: CASSLRREGSEQYF.

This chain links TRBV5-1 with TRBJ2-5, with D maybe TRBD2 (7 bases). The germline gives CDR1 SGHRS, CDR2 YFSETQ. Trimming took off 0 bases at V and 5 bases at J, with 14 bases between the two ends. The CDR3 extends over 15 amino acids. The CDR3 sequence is CASSLVVGGRETQYF. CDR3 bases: TGCGCCAGCAGCTTGGTCGTCGGGGGGCGCGAGACCCAGTACTTC. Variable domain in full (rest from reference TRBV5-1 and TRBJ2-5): KAGVTQTPRYLIKTRGQQVTLSCSPISGHRSVSWYQQTPGQGLQFLFEYFSETQRNKGNFPGRFSGRQFSNSRSEMNVSTLELGDSALYLCASSLVVGGRETQYFGPGTRLLVL.

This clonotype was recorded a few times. The CDR3 loop reads CAWREDRSKETQYF. CDR3 DNA sequence: TGTGCCTGGAGGGAGGACAGATCAAAAGAGACCCAGTACTTC. The chain uses TRBV30 and TRBJ2-5; possibly TRBD1 for D (6 bases). Per the germline V gene, CDR1 is GTSNPN and CDR2 is SVGIG (reference sequence). The CDR3 runs to 14 residues. V was shortened by 3 bases and J by 3 bases, with 14 bases between the two germline ends.

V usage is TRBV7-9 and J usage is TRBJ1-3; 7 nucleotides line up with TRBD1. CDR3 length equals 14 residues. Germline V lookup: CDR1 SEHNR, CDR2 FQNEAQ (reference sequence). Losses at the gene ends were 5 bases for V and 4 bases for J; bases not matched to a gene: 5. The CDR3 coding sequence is TGTGCCAGCAGCCGACAGGGATTCGGAAACACCATATATTTT. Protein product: CASSRQGFGNTIYF.

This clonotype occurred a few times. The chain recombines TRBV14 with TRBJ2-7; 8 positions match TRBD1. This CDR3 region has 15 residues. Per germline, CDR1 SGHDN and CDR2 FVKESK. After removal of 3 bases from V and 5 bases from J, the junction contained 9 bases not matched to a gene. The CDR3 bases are TGTGCCAGCAGCCACCCGGGACAGGCGCGCCACGAGCAGTACTTC. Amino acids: CASSHPGQARHEQYF.

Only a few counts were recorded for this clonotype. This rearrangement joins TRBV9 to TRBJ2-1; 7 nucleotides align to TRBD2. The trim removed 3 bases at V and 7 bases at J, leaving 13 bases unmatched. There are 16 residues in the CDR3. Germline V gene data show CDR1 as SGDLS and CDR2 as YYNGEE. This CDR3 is CASSGGGTRSQNEQFF. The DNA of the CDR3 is TGTGCCAGCAGCGGGGGGGGGACTCGATCTCAAAATGAGCAGTTCTTC.

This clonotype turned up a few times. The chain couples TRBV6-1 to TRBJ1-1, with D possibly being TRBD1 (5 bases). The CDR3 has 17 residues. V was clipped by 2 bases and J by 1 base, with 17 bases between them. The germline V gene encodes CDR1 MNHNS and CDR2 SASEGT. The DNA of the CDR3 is TGTGCCAGCAGTGAACAGGCAGGGTACGGTAGGAACACTGAAGCTTTCTTT. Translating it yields CASSEQAGYGRNTEAFF.

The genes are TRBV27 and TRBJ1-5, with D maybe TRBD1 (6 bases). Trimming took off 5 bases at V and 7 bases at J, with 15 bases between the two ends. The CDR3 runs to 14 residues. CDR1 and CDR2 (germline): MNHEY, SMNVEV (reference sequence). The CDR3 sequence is CASSPRGSRQPQHF. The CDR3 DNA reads TGTGCCAGCAGTCCCAGGGGTTCACGGCAGCCCCAGCATTTT.

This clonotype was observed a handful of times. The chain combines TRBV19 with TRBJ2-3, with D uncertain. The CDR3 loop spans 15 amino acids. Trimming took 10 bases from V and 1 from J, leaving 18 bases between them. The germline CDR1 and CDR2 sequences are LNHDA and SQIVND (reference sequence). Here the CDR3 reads CATSFQGYRTDTQYF. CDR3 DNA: TGTGCCACCTCGTTCCAAGGCTACCGCACAGATACGCAGTATTTT.

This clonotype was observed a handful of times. The CDR3 region has the DNA TGTGCCTGGAGGGTCAGGGGGCGACTTTCCTATGGCTACACCTTC. Its protein product is CAWRVRGRLSYGYTF. The V gene is TRBV30, the J gene TRBJ1-2; TRBD1 matches at 8 bases. The CDR3 spans 15 residues. The trim removed 3 bases at V and 4 bases at J, leaving 10 bases unmatched. Germline loops: CDR1 GTSNPN, CDR2 SVGIG (reference sequence). Drawing the rest from reference TRBV30 and TRBJ1-2, the complete variable domain is SQTIHQWPATLVQPVGSPLSLECTVEGTSNPNLYWYRQAAGRGLQLLFYSVGIGQISSEVPQNLSASRPQDRQFILSSKKLLLSDSGFYLCAWRVRGRLSYGYTFGSGTRLTVV.

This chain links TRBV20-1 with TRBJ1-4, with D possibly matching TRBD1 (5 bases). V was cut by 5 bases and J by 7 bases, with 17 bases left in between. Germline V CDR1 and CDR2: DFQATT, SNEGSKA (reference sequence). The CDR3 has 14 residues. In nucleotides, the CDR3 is TGCAGTGCTCCTGGCCCGGGTAGGGGTGAAAAACTGTTTTTT. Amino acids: CSAPGPGRGEKLFF.

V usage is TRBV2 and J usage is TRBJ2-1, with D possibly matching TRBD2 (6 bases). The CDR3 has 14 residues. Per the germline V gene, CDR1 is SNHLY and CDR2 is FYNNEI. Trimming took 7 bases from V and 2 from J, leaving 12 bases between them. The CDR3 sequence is CASISGSPYNEQFF. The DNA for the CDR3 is TGTGCCAGCATCTCCGGGAGCCCCTACAATGAGCAGTTCTTC.

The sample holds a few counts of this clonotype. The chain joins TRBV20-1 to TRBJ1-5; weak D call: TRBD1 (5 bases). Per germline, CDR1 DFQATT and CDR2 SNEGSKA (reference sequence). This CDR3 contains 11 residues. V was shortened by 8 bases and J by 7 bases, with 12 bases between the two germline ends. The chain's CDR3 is CSSGTHQPQHF. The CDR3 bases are TGCAGTAGCGGGACTCACCAGCCCCAGCATTTT.

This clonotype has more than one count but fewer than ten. DNA of the CDR3: TGCGCCAGCAGCTTAGCTGGACAGGGACCCCCAGATACGCAGTATTTT. It yields the protein CASSLAGQGPPDTQYF. This chain joins TRBV5-1 and TRBJ2-3; TRBD1 matches 8 bases. J was trimmed by 4 bases and V by 2 bases; bases with no gene match: 9. Germline V gene lookup returns CDR1 SGHRS and CDR2 YFSETQ. The CDR3 extends over 16 amino acids.

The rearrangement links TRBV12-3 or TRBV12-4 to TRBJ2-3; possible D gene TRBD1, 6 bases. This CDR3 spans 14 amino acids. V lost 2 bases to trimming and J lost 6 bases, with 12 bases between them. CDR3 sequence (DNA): TGTGCCAGCAGTTTACCGGCAGGGGAGGATACGCAGTATTTT. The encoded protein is CASSLPAGEDTQYF.

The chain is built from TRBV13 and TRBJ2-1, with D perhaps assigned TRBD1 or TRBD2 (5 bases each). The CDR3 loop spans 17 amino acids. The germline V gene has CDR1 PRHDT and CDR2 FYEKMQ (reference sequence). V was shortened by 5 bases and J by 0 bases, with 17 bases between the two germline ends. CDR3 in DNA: TGTGCCAGCAGCACCCTACGAGGGGACCTCTCCTACAATGAGCAGTTCTTC. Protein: CASSTLRGDLSYNEQFF. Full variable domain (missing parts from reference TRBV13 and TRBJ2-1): AAGVIQSPRHLIKEKRETATLKCYPIPRHDTVYWYQQGPGQDPQFLISFYEKMQSDKGSIPDRFSAQQFSDYHSELNMSSLELGDSALYFCASSTLRGDLSYNEQFFGPGTRLTVL.